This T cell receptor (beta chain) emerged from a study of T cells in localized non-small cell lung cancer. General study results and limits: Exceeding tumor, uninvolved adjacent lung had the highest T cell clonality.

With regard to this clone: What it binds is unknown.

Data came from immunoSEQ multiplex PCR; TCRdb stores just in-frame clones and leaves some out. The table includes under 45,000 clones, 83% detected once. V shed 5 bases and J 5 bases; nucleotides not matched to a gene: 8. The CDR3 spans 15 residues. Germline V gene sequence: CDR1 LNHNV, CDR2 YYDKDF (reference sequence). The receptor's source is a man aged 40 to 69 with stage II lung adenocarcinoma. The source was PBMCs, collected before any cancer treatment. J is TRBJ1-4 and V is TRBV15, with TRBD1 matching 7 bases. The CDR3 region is CATSGQTGWNEKLFF. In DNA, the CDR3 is TGTGCCACCAGCGGTCAGACAGGGTGGAATGAAAAACTGTTTTTT.